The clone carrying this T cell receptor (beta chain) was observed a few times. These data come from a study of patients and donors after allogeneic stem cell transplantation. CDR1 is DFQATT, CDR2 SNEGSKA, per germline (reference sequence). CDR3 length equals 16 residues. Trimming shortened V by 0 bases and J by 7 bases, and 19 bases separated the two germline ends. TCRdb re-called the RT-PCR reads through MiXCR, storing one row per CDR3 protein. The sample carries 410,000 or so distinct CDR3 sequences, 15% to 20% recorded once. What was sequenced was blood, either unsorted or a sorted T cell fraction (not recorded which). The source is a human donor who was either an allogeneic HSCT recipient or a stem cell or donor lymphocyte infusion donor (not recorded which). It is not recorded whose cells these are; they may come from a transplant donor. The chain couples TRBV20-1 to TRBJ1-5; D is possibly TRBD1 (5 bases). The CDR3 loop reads CSARDVARTEGQPQHF. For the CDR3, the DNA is TGCAGTGCTAGAGATGTCGCTAGGACGGAGGGGCAGCCCCAGCATTTT.